What follows describes a single T cell receptor (beta chain). These data are taken from a study of T cell changes during pregnancy in multiple sclerosis. TCRdb's table, derived via immunoSEQ multiplex PCR, lists solely in-frame clones and lacks some. The table records tens of thousands of clones, 80% to 95% of them present only once. The clonotype comes from a female donor with multiple sclerosis, enrolled in a pregnancy study. This sample comprised peripheral blood, obtained before pregnancy.

The CDR3 bases are TGTGCCAGTAGCCCAGGACAGGGTCTTAATGAAAAACTGTTTTTT. Its protein product is CASSPGQGLNEKLFF. The chain combines TRBV19 with TRBJ1-4, with 8 bases matching TRBD1. V lost 6 bases, J lost 4 bases, and 7 bases stayed unmatched. The CDR3 is made up of 15 amino acids. Germline loops: CDR1 LNHDA, CDR2 SQIVND (reference sequence).